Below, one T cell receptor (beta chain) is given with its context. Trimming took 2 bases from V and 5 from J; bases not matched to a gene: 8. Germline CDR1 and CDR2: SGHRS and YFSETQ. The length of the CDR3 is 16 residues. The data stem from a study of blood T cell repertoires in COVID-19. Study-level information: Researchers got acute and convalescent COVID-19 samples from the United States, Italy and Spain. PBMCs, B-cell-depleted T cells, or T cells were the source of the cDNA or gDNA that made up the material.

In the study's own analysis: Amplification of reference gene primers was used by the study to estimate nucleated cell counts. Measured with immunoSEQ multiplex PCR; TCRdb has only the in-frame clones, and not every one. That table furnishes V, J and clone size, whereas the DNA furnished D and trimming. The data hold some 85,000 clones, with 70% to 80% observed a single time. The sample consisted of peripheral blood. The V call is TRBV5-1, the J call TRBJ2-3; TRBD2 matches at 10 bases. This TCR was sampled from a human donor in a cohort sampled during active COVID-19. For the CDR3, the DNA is TGCGCCAGCAGCTTCCTAGCGGGAGCCGCAAGAGATACGCAGTATTTT. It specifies CASSFLAGAARDTQYF.